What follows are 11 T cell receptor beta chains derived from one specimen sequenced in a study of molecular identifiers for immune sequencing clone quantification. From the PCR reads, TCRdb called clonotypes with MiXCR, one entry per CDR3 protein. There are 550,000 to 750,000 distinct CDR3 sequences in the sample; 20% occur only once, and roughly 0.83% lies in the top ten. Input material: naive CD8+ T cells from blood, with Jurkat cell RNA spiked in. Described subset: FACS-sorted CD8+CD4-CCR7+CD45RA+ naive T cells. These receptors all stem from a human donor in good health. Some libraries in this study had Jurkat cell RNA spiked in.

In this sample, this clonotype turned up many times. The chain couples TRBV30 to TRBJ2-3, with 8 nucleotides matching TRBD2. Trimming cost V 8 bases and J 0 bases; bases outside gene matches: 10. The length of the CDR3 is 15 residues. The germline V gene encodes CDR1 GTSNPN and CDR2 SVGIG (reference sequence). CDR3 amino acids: CALSGGPTSTDTQYF. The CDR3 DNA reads TGTGCCCTAAGCGGGGGCCCTACTAGCACAGATACGCAGTATTTT.

This CDR3 is CASSFSGSPNEKLFF. DNA for the CDR3: TGTGCCAGCAGCTTCTCAGGGAGTCCTAATGAAAAACTGTTTTTT. The V gene is TRBV11-2, the J gene TRBJ1-4; D perhaps matches TRBD1 (5 bases). The germline V and J ends were trimmed by 3 bases and 3 bases, with 11 bases remaining between them. The CDR3 runs 15 residues. Germline-derived CDR1 and CDR2 are SGHAT and FQNNGV. Combining the CDR3 with reference TRBV11-2 and TRBJ1-4 gives the whole variable domain EAGVAQSPRYKIIEKRQSVAFWCNPISGHATLYWYQQILGQGPKLLIQFQNNGVVDDSQLPKDRFSAERLKGVDSTLKIQPAKLEDSAVYLCASSFSGSPNEKLFFGSGTQLSVL.

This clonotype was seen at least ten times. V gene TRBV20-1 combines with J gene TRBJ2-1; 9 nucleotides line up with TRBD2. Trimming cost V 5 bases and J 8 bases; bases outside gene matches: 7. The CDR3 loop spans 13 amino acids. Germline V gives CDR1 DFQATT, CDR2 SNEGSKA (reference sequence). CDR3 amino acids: CSAPGLATDEQFF. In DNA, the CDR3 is TGCAGTGCTCCGGGACTAGCAACGGATGAGCAGTTCTTC.

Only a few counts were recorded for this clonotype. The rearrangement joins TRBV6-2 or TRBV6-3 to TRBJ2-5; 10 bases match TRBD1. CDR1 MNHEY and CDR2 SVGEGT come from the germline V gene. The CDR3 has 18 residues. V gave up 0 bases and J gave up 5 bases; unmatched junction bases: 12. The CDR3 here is CASSYSPQTGGPRETQYF. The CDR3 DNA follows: TGTGCCAGCAGTTACTCCCCGCAGACAGGGGGCCCTCGGGAGACCCAGTACTTC.

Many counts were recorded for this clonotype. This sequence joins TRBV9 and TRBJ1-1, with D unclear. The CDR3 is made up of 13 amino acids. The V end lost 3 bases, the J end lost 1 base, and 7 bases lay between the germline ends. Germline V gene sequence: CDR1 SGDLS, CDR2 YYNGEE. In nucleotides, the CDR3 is TGTGCCAGCAGCGGAGGAGAGAACACTGAAGCTTTCTTT. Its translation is CASSGGENTEAFF. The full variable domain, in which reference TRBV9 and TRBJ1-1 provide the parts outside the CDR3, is DSGVTQTPKHLITATGQRVTLRCSPRSGDLSVYWYQQSLDQGLQFLIQYYNGEERAKGNILERFSAQQFPDLHSELNLSSLELGDSALYFCASSGGENTEAFFGQGTRLTVV.

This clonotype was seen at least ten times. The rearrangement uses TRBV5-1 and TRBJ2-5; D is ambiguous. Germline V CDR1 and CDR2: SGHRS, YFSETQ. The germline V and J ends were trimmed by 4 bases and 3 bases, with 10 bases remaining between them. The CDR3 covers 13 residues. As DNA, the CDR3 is TGCGCCAGCAGCGAACCGTGGGAAGAGACCCAGTACTTC. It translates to CASSEPWEETQYF.

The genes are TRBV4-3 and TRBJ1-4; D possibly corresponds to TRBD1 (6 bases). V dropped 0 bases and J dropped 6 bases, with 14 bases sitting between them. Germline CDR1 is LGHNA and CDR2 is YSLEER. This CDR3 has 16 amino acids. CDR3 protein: CASSQEVSGEDEKLFF. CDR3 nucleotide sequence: TGCGCCAGCAGCCAAGAGGTTTCAGGGGAGGATGAAAAACTGTTTTTT.

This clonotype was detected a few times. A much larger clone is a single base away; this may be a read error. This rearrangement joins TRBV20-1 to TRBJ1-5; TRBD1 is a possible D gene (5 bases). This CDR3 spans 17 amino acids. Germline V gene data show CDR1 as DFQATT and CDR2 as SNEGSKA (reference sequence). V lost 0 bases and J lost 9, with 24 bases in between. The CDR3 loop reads CSARDGRLGVLGRPQHF. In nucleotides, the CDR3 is TGCAGTGCTAGAGACGGGAGACTGGGGGTTTTGGGTCGGCCCCAGCATTTT.

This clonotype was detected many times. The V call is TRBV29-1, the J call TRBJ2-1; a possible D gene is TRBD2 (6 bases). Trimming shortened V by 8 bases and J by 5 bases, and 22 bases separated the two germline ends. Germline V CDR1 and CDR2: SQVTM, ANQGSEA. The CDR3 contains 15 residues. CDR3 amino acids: CSHAPGLLDHNEQFF. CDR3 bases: TGCAGCCATGCCCCGGGACTTCTCGACCACAATGAGCAGTTCTTC.

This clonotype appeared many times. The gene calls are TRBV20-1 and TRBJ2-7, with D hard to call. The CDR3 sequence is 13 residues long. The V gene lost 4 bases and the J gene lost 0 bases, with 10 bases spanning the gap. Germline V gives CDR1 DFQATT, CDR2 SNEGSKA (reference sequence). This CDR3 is CSAKSVSSYEQYF. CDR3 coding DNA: TGCAGTGCTAAAAGCGTTAGCTCCTACGAGCAGTACTTC.

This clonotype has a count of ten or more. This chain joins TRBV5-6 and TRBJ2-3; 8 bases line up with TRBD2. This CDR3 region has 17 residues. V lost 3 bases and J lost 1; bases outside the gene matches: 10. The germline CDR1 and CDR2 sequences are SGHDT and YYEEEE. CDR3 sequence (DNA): TGTGCCAGCAGCTCCACAGGAGAGCGGGGGCGCACAGATACGCAGTATTTT. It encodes CASSSTGERGRTDTQYF. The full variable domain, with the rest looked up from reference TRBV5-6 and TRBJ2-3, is DAGVTQSPTHLIKTRGQQVTLRCSPKSGHDTVSWYQQALGQGPQFIFQYYEEEERQRGNFPDRFSGHQFPNYSSELNVNALLLGDSALYLCASSSTGERGRTDTQYFGPGTRLTVL.